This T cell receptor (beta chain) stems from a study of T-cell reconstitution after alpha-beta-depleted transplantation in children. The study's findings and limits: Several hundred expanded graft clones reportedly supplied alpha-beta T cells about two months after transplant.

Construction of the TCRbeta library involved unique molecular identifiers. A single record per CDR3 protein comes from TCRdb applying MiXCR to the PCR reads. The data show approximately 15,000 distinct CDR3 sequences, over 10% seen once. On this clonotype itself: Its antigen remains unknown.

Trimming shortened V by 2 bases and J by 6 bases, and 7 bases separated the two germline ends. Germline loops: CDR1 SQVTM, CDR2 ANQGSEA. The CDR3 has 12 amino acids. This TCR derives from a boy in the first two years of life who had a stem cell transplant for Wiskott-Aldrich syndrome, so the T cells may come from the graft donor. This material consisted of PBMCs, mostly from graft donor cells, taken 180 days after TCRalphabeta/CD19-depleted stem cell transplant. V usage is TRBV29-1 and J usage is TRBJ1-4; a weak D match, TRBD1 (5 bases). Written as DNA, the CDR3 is TGCAGCGTTGAACAGGGACATGAAAAACTGTTTTTT. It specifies CSVEQGHEKLFF. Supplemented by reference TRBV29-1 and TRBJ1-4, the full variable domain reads SAVISQKPSRDICQRGTSLTIQCQVDSQVTMMFWYRQQPGQSLTLIATANQGSEATYESGFVIDKFPISRPNLTFSTLTVSNMSPEDSSIYLCSVEQGHEKLFFGSGTQLSVL.